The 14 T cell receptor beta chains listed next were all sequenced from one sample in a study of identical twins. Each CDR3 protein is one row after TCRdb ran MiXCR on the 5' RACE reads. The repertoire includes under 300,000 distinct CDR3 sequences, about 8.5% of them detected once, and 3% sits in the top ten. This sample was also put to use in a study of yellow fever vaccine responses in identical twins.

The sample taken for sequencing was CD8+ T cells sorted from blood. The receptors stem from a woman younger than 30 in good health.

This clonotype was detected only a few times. CDR3 loop: CSARARERINGNTIYF. Here the CDR3 DNA reads TGCAGTGCTAGAGCTAGGGAGAGGATTAACGGAAACACCATATATTTT. The chain uses TRBV20-1 and TRBJ1-3; D is unclear. CDR1 DFQATT and CDR2 SNEGSKA come from the germline V gene (reference sequence). Trimming cost V 1 base and J 4 bases, with 17 bases left between them. The CDR3 length is 16 residues.

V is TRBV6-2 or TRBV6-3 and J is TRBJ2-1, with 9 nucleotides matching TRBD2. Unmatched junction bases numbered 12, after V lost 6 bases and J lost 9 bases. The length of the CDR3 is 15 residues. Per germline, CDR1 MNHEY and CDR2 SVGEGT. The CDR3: CASSPLAGLKGEQFF. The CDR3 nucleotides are TGTGCCAGCAGCCCCCTAGCGGGATTGAAGGGTGAGCAGTTCTTC.

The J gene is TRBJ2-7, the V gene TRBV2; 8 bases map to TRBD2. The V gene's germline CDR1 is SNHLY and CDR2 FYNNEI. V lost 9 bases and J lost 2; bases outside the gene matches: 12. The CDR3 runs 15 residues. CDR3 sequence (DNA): TGTGCCAGGGGGACCAGGCGGGGGGCCACCTACGAGCAGTACTTC. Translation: CARGTRRGATYEQYF. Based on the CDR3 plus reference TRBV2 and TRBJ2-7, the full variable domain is EPEVTQTPSHQVTQMGQEVILRCVPISNHLYFYWYRQILGQKVEFLVSFYNNEISEKSEIFDDQFSVERPDGSNFTLKIRSTKLEDSAMYFCARGTRRGATYEQYFGPGTRLTVT.

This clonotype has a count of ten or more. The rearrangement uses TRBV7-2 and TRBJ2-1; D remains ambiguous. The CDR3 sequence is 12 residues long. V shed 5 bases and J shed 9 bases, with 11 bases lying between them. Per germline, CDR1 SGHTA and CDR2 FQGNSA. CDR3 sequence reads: CASSPLGGEQFF. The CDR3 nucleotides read TGTGCCAGCAGCCCTCTCGGCGGTGAGCAGTTCTTC.

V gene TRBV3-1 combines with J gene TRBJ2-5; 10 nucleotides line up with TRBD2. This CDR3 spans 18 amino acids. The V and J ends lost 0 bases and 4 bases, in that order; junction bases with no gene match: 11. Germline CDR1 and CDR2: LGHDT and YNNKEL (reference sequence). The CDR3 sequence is CASSQDRSASGRVETQYF. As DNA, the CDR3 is TGTGCCAGCAGCCAAGATAGGTCGGCTAGCGGGAGAGTAGAGACCCAGTACTTC.

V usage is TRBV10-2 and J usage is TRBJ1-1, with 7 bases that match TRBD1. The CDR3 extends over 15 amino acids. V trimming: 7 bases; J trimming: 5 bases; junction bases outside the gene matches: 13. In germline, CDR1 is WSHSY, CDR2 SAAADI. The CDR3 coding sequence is TGCGCCAGCATTGGTCCGCACAGGGGAGGAACTGAAGCTTTCTTT. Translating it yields CASIGPHRGGTEAFF.

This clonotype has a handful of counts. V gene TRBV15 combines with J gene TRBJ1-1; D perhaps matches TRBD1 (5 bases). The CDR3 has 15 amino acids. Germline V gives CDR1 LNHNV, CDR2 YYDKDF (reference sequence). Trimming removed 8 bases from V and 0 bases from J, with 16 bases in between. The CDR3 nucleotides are TGTGCCACCCGGGGGGGTAGAGGTATGAACACTGAAGCTTTCTTT. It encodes CATRGGRGMNTEAFF.

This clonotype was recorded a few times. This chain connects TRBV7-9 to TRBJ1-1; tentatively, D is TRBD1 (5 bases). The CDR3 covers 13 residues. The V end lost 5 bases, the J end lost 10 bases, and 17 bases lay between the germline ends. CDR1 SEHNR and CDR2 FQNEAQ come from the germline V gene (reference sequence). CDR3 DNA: TGTGCCAGCAGCCCGCGACTGGGGGTAGGAGCTTTCTTT. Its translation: CASSPRLGVGAFF.

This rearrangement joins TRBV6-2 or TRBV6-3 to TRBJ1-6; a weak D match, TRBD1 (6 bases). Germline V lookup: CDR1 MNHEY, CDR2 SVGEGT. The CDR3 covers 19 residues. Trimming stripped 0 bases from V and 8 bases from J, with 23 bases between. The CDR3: CASSYSFVNALKGDSPLHF. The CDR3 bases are TGTGCCAGCAGTTACTCGTTTGTGAACGCTCTAAAGGGGGATTCACCCCTCCACTTT.

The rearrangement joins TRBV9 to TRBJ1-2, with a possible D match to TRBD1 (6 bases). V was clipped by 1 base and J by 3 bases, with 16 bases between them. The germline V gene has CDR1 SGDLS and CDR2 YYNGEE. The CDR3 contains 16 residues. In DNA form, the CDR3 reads TGTGCCAGCAGCGTATTGGGGGGGGCTCAGGACTATGGCTACACCTTC. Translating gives CASSVLGGAQDYGYTF. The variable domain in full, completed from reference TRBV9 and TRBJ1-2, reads DSGVTQTPKHLITATGQRVTLRCSPRSGDLSVYWYQQSLDQGLQFLIQYYNGEERAKGNILERFSAQQFPDLHSELNLSSLELGDSALYFCASSVLGGAQDYGYTFGSGTRLTVV.

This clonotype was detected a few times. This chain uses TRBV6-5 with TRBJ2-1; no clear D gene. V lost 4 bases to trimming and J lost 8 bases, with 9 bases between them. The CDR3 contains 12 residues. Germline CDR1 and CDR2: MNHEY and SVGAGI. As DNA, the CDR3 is TGTGCCAGCAGTTCCCAGTTAGATGAGCAGTTCTTC. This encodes CASSSQLDEQFF.

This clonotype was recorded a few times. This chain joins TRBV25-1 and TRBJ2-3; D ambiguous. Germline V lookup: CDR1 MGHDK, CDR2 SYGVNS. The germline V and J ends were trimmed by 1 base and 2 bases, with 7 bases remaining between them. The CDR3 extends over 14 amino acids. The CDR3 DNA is TGTGCCAGCAGTGAATTAGGGAACACAGATACGCAGTATTTT. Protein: CASSELGNTDTQYF. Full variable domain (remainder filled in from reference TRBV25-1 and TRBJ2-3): EADIYQTPRYLVIGTGKKITLECSQTMGHDKMYWYQQDPGMELHLIHYSYGVNSTEKGDLSSESTVSRIRTEHFPLTLESARPSHTSQYLCASSELGNTDTQYFGPGTRLTVL.

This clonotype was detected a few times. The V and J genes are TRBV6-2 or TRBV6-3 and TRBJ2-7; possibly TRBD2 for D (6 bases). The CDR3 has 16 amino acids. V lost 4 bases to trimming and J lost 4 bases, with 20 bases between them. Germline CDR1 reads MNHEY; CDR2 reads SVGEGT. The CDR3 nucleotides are TGTGCCAGCAGTTCCCTGGAGCGGATGGGGGGATACGAGCAGTACTTC. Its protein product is CASSSLERMGGYEQYF.

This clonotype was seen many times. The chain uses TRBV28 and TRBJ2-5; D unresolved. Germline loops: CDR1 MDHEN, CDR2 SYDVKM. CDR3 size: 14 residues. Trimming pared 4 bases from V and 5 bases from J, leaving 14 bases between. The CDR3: CASSSMAWQETQYF. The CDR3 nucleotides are TGTGCCAGCAGTTCGATGGCCTGGCAGGAGACCCAGTACTTC.